This passage covers 26 T cell receptor beta chains from one sample sequenced in a study of cytomegalovirus exposure and HLA in healthy donors. Both 60 Vbeta primers and 13 Jbeta primers went into the PCR. TCRdb's copy holds only in-frame clones and misses some; the assay was immunoSEQ multiplex PCR. The data hold about 130,000 clones, with around three quarters observed a single time. Source material: PBMCs. The receptors shown here come from a man between 18 and 35 years old in good health and CMV-seronegative.

The gene calls are TRBV19 and TRBJ2-5; TRBD2 might be the D (5 bases). The CDR3 has 12 residues. Germline V gene data show CDR1 as LNHDA and CDR2 as SQIVND (reference sequence). CDR3 nucleotides: TGTGCGAGCGGCGAGTACCAAGAGACCCAGTACTTC. Amino acid sequence: CASGEYQETQYF. The variable domain in full, completed from reference TRBV19 and TRBJ2-5, reads DGGITQSPKYLFRKEGQNVTLSCEQNLNHDAMYWYRQDPGQGLRLIYYSQIVNDFQKGDIAEGYSVSREKKESFPLTVTSAQKNPTAFYLCASGEYQETQYFGPGTRLLVL.

The chain employs TRBV19 and TRBJ2-1; TRBD2 agrees at 9 bases. Germline V gene lookup returns CDR1 LNHDA and CDR2 SQIVND (reference sequence). J was trimmed by 2 bases and V by 7 bases; bases with no gene match: 12. This CDR3 is built from 17 residues. This CDR3 reads CASTQGPSGTTYNEQFF. The DNA for the CDR3 is TGTGCCAGTACCCAGGGCCCTAGCGGGACAACCTACAATGAGCAGTTCTTC.

The V call is TRBV11-3, the J call TRBJ2-3, with D unclear. The V gene lost 2 bases and the J gene lost 7 bases, with 10 bases spanning the gap. The CDR3 sequence is 13 residues long. The V gene's germline CDR1 is SGHNT and CDR2 YENEEA. The CDR3 DNA is TGTGCCAGCAGCTTATACCCACAGAATACGCAGTATTTT. As protein: CASSLYPQNTQYF.

This chain links TRBV7-2 with TRBJ2-3; TRBD2 agrees at 10 bases. This CDR3 has 14 amino acids. The ends lost 7 bases at V and 5 bases at J; junction bases unmatched: 6. In germline, CDR1 is SGHTA, CDR2 FQGNSA. DNA of the CDR3: TGTGCCAGCAAACCTAGCGGGAGTGAAGATACGCAGTATTTT. This encodes CASKPSGSEDTQYF.

V and J are TRBV6-1 and TRBJ1-6, with 9 bases identical to TRBD1. V trimming: 7 bases; J trimming: 14 bases; junction bases outside the gene matches: 6. This CDR3 is 12 amino acids long. CDR1 and CDR2 (germline): MNHNS, SASEGT. CDR3 amino acids: CASTAGQGTLHF. CDR3 DNA sequence: TGTGCCAGCACTGCGGGACAGGGCACCCTCCACTTT.

The chain has TRBV19 and TRBJ2-1; D might be TRBD2 (6 bases). Trimming shortened V by 4 bases and J by 4 bases, and 8 bases separated the two germline ends. This CDR3 has 13 amino acids. Looked up from germline, CDR1 is LNHDA and CDR2 is SQIVND (reference sequence). This CDR3 is CASSKGLYNEQFF. The CDR3 DNA reads TGTGCCAGTAGTAAGGGACTGTACAATGAGCAGTTCTTC.

V usage is TRBV15 and J usage is TRBJ2-5; 7 nucleotides match TRBD1. V was pared by 1 base and J by 5 bases, with 4 bases of the junction left unmatched. Germline CDR1 reads LNHNV; CDR2 reads YYDKDF (reference sequence). The CDR3 is made up of 14 amino acids. CDR3 sequence reads: CATSRGQGRETQYF. The CDR3 nucleotides read TGTGCCACCAGCAGAGGACAGGGACGCGAGACCCAGTACTTC. Based on the CDR3 plus reference TRBV15 and TRBJ2-5, the full variable domain is DAMVIQNPRYQVTQFGKPVTLSCSQTLNHNVMYWYQQKSSQAPKLLFHYYDKDFNNEADTPDNFQSRRPNTSFCFLDIRSPGLGDTAMYLCATSRGQGRETQYFGPGTRLLVL.

The CDR3 nucleotides read TGTGCCGGTGCAGATTTAGCCAAAAACATTCAGTACTTC. Protein: CAGADLAKNIQYF. This chain joins TRBV7-9 and TRBJ2-4; D call uncertain. The V gene's germline CDR1 is SEHNR and CDR2 FQNEAQ (reference sequence). Trimming took off 11 bases at V and 0 bases at J, with 11 bases between the two ends. The CDR3 sequence is 13 residues long. The whole variable domain, filled in from reference TRBV7-9 and TRBJ2-4, reads DTGVSQNPRHKITKRGQNVTFRCDPISEHNRLYWYRQTLGQGPEFLTYFQNEAQLEKSRLLSDRFSAERPKGSFSTLEIQRTEQGDSAMYLCAGADLAKNIQYFGAGTRLSVL.

The chain recombines TRBV7-3 with TRBJ2-1, with a tentative D call TRBD2 (6 bases). Trimming removed 5 bases from V and 7 bases from J, with 15 bases in between. Germline V CDR1 and CDR2: SGHTA, FQGTGA. The CDR3 consists of 14 residues. CDR3 sequence: CASSPVGSGNEQFF. The DNA for the CDR3 is TGTGCCAGCAGCCCCGTAGGGAGCGGGAATGAGCAGTTCTTC.

The gene calls are TRBV5-6 and TRBJ2-7; 8 bases are shared with TRBD2. There are 15 residues in the CDR3. V was pared by 5 bases and J by 6 bases, with 13 bases of the junction left unmatched. Per the germline V gene, CDR1 is SGHDT and CDR2 is YYEEEE. CDR3 protein: CASRLGGAGGCEQYV. The CDR3 DNA sequence: TGTGCCAGCAGGCTTGGAGGGGCGGGAGGCTGCGAGCAGTACGTC.

The chain carries TRBV7-8 and TRBJ1-5; D gene uncertain. The CDR3 is 14 residues long. V shed 8 bases and J shed 0 bases, with 11 bases lying between them. Germline CDR1 and CDR2: SGHVS and FQNEAQ. This chain's CDR3 is CASSYAVSNQPQHF. CDR3 coding DNA: TGTGCCAGCTCCTACGCGGTTAGCAATCAGCCCCAGCATTTT. The variable domain in full, with the rest retrieved from reference TRBV7-8 and TRBJ1-5, is GAGVSQSPRYKVAKRGQDVALRCDPISGHVSLFWYQQALGQGPEFLTYFQNEAQLDKSGLPSDRFFAERPEGSVSTLKIQRTQQEDSAVYLCASSYAVSNQPQHFGDGTRLSIL.

The chain has TRBV4-1 and TRBJ2-3, with 7 bases aligning to TRBD2. Germline CDR1 is MGHRA and CDR2 is YSYEKL. This CDR3 spans 19 amino acids. V was clipped by 4 bases and J by 0 bases; unmatched bases: 16. The CDR3 coding sequence is TGCGCCAGCAGCCCCGTCTGGGCTATTGCGGGAGCGAGCACAGATACGCAGTATTTT. This translates into CASSPVWAIAGASTDTQYF.

This chain connects TRBV4-2 to TRBJ2-5; 9 bases are a match to TRBD2. This CDR3 comprises 16 residues. Germline assignment: CDR1 LGHNA and CDR2 YNFKEQ. V lost 1 base, J lost 6 bases, and 9 bases stayed unmatched. The CDR3 DNA sequence: TGTGCCAGCAGCCAAGGGGGCGGCGGGAGGGCGAAGACCCAGTACTTC. Its translation: CASSQGGGGRAKTQYF.

This clone was found once. The V gene is TRBV19, the J gene TRBJ2-1; TRBD2 matches at 11 bases. The CDR3 is made up of 18 amino acids. After removal of 0 bases from V and 7 bases from J, the junction contained 11 bases not matched to a gene. The V gene's germline CDR1 is LNHDA and CDR2 SQIVND (reference sequence). CDR3 protein: CASSIEGLSGRAWNEQFF. The CDR3 bases are TGTGCCAGTAGTATAGAGGGCCTTAGCGGGAGGGCATGGAATGAGCAGTTCTTC.

This clone appeared a single time. The chain recombines TRBV7-2 with TRBJ2-2; a weak D match, TRBD1 (6 bases). Between the trimmed V and J ends, which lost 5 bases and 6 bases, there was a span of 19 bases. Germline V gene sequence: CDR1 SGHTA, CDR2 FQGNSA. This CDR3 has 16 residues. The CDR3 sequence: CASSPRGMQASGELFF. The CDR3, as DNA: TGTGCCAGCAGCCCAAGGGGGATGCAGGCCTCCGGGGAGCTGTTTTTT.

This rearrangement joins TRBV7-2 to TRBJ2-3; TRBD1 aligns across 9 bases. Germline V gene data show CDR1 as SGHTA and CDR2 as FQGNSA. Germline trimming cut 7 bases from V and 5 bases from J; bases unmatched to any gene: 7. The CDR3 extends over 14 amino acids. DNA of the CDR3: TGTGCCAGCACCCAGACAGGGGGGATAGATACGCAGTATTTT. Protein sequence: CASTQTGGIDTQYF.

The chain employs TRBV27 and TRBJ2-5, with 10 bases aligning to TRBD2. The CDR3 covers 15 residues. Trimming cost V 0 bases and J 9 bases; bases outside gene matches: 7. Germline CDR1 and CDR2: MNHEY and SMNVEV (reference sequence). In DNA form, the CDR3 reads TGTGCCAGCAGTTTATCGATAACGACTAGCGGGTCCCAGTACTTC. It translates to CASSLSITTSGSQYF.

This rearrangement joins TRBV6-5 to TRBJ2-5; weak D call: TRBD1 (6 bases). Germline V CDR1 and CDR2: MNHEY, SVGAGI. V was pared by 8 bases and J by 5 bases, with 18 bases between. The CDR3 length is 14 residues. The CDR3: CASRTTGPWETQYF. CDR3 sequence (DNA): TGTGCCAGCCGGACGACAGGCCCATGGGAGACCCAGTACTTC.

This clone was counted between two and nine times. This rearrangement joins TRBV19 to TRBJ2-3, with D maybe TRBD2 (5 bases). The CDR3 consists of 15 residues. CDR1 is LNHDA and CDR2 is SQIVND in the germline V gene (reference sequence). V lost 6 bases and J lost 2, with 15 bases in between. The CDR3 protein is CASSPGIIDTDTQYF. As DNA, the CDR3 is TGTGCCAGTAGCCCCGGGATTATAGACACAGATACGCAGTATTTT.

This clone appeared a few times. The gene calls are TRBV6-5 and TRBJ1-1, with no clear D. CDR1 and CDR2 (germline): MNHEY, SVGAGI. CDR3 size: 16 residues. V dropped 0 bases and J dropped 0 bases, with 11 bases sitting between them. The CDR3 DNA reads TGTGCCAGCAGTTACTCTGGTGTGAGGATGAACACTGAAGCTTTCTTT. It yields the protein CASSYSGVRMNTEAFF.

This chain connects TRBV28 to TRBJ2-7; TRBD1 aligns across 9 bases. CDR1 and CDR2 (germline): MDHEN, SYDVKM. J lost 5 bases, V lost 6 bases, and 5 bases had no gene match. This CDR3 is 13 amino acids long. Written as DNA, the CDR3 is TGTGCCAGCAGACAGGGGGCGCGACACGAGCAGTACTTC. Translation gives CASRQGARHEQYF.

The DNA for the CDR3 is TGCGCCAGCTCCCCCCACGGACAGGGAGTCGATGAGCAGTTCTTC. The encoded protein is CASSPHGQGVDEQFF. The chain is built from TRBV5-1 and TRBJ2-1, with TRBD1 identical over 8 bases. CDR3 length: 15 residues. Germline V gene data show CDR1 as SGHRS and CDR2 as YFSETQ. V lost 7 bases, J lost 8 bases, and 14 bases stayed unmatched.

This rearrangement joins TRBV5-6 to TRBJ1-1; 8 nucleotides match TRBD1. Germline V gives CDR1 SGHDT, CDR2 YYEEEE. The J segment lost 0 bases and the V segment lost 2 bases, leaving 6 bases of the junction unmatched. The CDR3 consists of 16 residues. In nucleotides, the CDR3 is TGTGCCAGCAGCTTAGCACAGGGGGTCATGAACACTGAAGCTTTCTTT. The encoded protein is CASSLAQGVMNTEAFF.

V usage is TRBV11-3 and J usage is TRBJ1-1; D is undetermined. This CDR3 contains 13 residues. Trimming left V 2 bases short and J 6 bases short, with 10 bases between. Germline CDR1 and CDR2: SGHNT and YENEEA. In DNA, the CDR3 is TGTGCCAGCAGCTTACGAGTCACTGCTGAAGCTTTCTTT. Translating gives CASSLRVTAEAFF.

V is TRBV7-9 and J is TRBJ2-7; 8 nucleotides line up with TRBD2. From germline, CDR1 is SEHNR and CDR2 FQNEAQ (reference sequence). After removal of 5 bases from V and 1 base from J, the junction contained 7 bases not matched to a gene. The CDR3 runs 15 residues. The CDR3 DNA follows: TGTGCCAGCAGCCCAAGCGGGAGTTGGTCCTACGAGCAGTACGTC. Translating gives CASSPSGSWSYEQYV.

V usage is TRBV7-8 and J usage is TRBJ2-7, with D possibly TRBD2 on 5 matching bases. V lost 1 base, J lost 2 bases, and 12 bases lay in between. The CDR3 runs to 15 residues. Germline V gene data show CDR1 as SGHVS and CDR2 as FQNEAQ. Here the CDR3 reads CASSLGGREAYEQYF. The CDR3 DNA reads as TGTGCCAGCAGCTTAGGTGGGAGAGAGGCCTACGAGCAGTACTTC.